This T cell receptor (beta chain) stems from a study of PD-1 blockade in classical Hodgkin lymphoma. Some clones are missing from TCRdb's copy, which holds only in-frame ones; the method was immunoSEQ multiplex PCR. This table holds over 45,000 clones, approximately 70% found once. Relapses following autologous stem cell transplantation were seen in all patients, with brentuximab vedotin exposure varying. The germline V gene has CDR1 MNHNY and CDR2 SVGAGI (reference sequence). The CDR3 sequence is 16 residues long. The V end lost 0 bases, the J end lost 9 bases, and 21 bases lay between the germline ends. Whole-study results and caveats: The repertoire differences lack a defined cause, possibly disease activity or prior therapy. The CD4+ diversity rise by C4D1 was clearest in complete responders. Baseline diversity resembling that of newly diagnosed patients was seen in complete responders.

About this clone itself: The target antigen is unknown.

This sequence joins TRBV6-6 and TRBJ2-7; the D gene is possibly TRBD1 (6 bases). This receptor was obtained from a human donor with classical Hodgkin lymphoma. The sequenced sample was peripheral blood mononuclear cells (PBMCs), obtained before the second cycle of nivolumab. The CDR3 region has the DNA TGTGCCAGCAGTTACTCTGCCAGGGGTGCTTATGGTGTGCAGTACTTC. Protein product: CASSYSARGAYGVQYF.